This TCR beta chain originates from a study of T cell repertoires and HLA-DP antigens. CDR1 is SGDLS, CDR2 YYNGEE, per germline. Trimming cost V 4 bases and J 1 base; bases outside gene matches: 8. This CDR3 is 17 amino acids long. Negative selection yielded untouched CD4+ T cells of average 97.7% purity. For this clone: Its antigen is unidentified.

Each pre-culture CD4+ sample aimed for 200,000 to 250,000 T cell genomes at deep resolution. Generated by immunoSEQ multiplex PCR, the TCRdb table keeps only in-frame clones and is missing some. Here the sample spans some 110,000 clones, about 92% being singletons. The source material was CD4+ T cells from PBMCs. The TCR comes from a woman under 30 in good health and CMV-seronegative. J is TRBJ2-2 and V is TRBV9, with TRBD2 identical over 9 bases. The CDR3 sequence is CASSPYLTSGNTGELFF. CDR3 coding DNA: TGTGCCAGCAGCCCTTACTTGACTAGCGGGAACACCGGGGAGCTGTTTTTT.